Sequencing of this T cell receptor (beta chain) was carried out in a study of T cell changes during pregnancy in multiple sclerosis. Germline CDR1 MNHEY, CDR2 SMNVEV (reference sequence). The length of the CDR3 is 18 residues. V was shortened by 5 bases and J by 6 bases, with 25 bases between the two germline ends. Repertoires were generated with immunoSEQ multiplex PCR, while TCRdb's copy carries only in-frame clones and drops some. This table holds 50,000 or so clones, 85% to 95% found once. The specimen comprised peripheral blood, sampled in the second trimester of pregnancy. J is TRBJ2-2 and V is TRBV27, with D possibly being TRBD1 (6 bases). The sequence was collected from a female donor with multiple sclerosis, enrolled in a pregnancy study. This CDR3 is CASSDLTGFSRFPGELFF. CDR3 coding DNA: TGTGCCAGCAGTGACCTTACAGGGTTTTCCAGGTTTCCCGGGGAGCTGTTTTTT.